One and the same sample provided the 12 T cell receptor beta chains below, sequenced in a study of T cell responses to AZD1222 COVID-19 vaccine. TCRdb keeps only in-frame clones here, not all; method: immunoSEQ multiplex PCR. The profile shows about 120,000 clones, roughly nine tenths of them singletons. The source material was peripheral blood, sampled on day 0 of AZD1222 vaccination. Receptor source: an adult in good health.

This rearrangement joins TRBV13 to TRBJ1-3, with D possibly matching TRBD1 (6 bases). Germline-derived CDR1 and CDR2 are PRHDT and FYEKMQ (reference sequence). There are 17 residues in the CDR3. V dropped 2 bases and J dropped 0 bases, with 14 bases sitting between them. The CDR3 DNA follows: TGTGCCAGCAGCTTACCCAGGGGCCAAAGCTCTGGAAACACCATATATTTT. Translating gives CASSLPRGQSSGNTIYF.

The rearrangement links TRBV7-2 to TRBJ2-1; 9 bases fit TRBD1. The CDR3 spans 15 residues. Germline CDR1 and CDR2: SGHTA and FQGNSA. V lost 4 bases, J lost 14 bases, and 15 bases stayed unmatched. The CDR3 DNA sequence: TGTGCCAGCAGCTATCGGACAGGGGACCCTCGGGGGGAGTTCTTC. The encoded protein is CASSYRTGDPRGEFF. The variable domain in full, with the rest retrieved from reference TRBV7-2 and TRBJ2-1, is GAGVSQSPSNKVTEKGKDVELRCDPISGHTALYWYRQSLGQGLEFLIYFQGNSAPDKSGLPSDRFSAERTGGSVSTLTIQRTQQEDSAVYLCASSYRTGDPRGEFFGPGTRLTVL.

Only one count was recorded for this clone. This sequence joins TRBV10-3 and TRBJ1-5, with D possibly being TRBD1 (6 bases). V lost 3 bases and J 2 bases, leaving 11 bases between the germline ends. The CDR3 contains 15 residues. Looked up from germline, CDR1 is ENHRY and CDR2 is SYGVKD. The CDR3: CAISDPTGGNQPQHF. The CDR3 DNA reads as TGTGCCATCAGTGACCCGACAGGTGGCAATCAGCCCCAGCATTTT.

The rearrangement uses TRBV4-2 and TRBJ1-2; the match to TRBD1 covers 8 bases. CDR3 size: 13 residues. V lost 4 bases, J lost 8 bases, and 6 bases stayed unmatched. Per germline, CDR1 LGHNA and CDR2 YNFKEQ. CDR3 loop: CASSPRGLEGYTF. CDR3 nucleotide sequence: TGTGCCAGCAGCCCCAGGGGGCTAGAAGGCTACACCTTC.

The rearrangement uses TRBV5-8 and TRBJ1-2; no clear D. Trimming shortened V by 7 bases and J by 0 bases, and 16 bases separated the two germline ends. This CDR3 has 15 residues. Germline CDR1 is SGHTS and CDR2 is YDEGEE. DNA for the CDR3: TGTGCCAGCCCCTCGACCGAAGCAGCTAACTATGGCTACACCTTC. It translates to CASPSTEAANYGYTF.

The J gene is TRBJ1-1, the V gene TRBV5-1; 8 nucleotides line up with TRBD1. This CDR3 comprises 14 residues. CDR1 is SGHRS, CDR2 YFSETQ, per germline. Germline trimming cut 4 bases from V and 1 base from J; bases unmatched to any gene: 3. The CDR3 reads CASSHTGGNTEAFF. CDR3 bases: TGCGCCAGCAGCCATACAGGGGGGAACACTGAAGCTTTCTTT.

The chain recombines TRBV6-5 with TRBJ1-1; 8 nucleotides match TRBD1. V lost 4 bases and J lost 5; bases outside the gene matches: 6. Germline V gives CDR1 MNHEY, CDR2 SVGAGI. The CDR3 consists of 14 residues. This CDR3 is CASSFDRGGTEAFF. The CDR3 DNA reads TGTGCCAGCAGTTTCGACAGGGGTGGGACTGAAGCTTTCTTT.

This clone was detected only once. The chain couples TRBV28 to TRBJ2-1, with TRBD2 matching 8 bases. The CDR3 length is 17 residues. The V gene end was trimmed by 6 bases and the J gene end by 2 bases; junction bases not matched to a gene: 12. The V gene's germline CDR1 is MDHEN and CDR2 SYDVKM. The CDR3 DNA sequence: TGTGCCAGCAGCCCGGGTCGGCGGGAGGTGCCCTACAATGAGCAGTTCTTC. It yields the protein CASSPGRREVPYNEQFF.

This clone was observed once. V is TRBV24-1 and J is TRBJ2-1; D unclear. The CDR3 covers 15 residues. V lost 5 bases to trimming and J lost 0 bases, with 10 bases between them. Germline assignment: CDR1 KGHDR and CDR2 SFDVKD. The CDR3 coding sequence is TGTGCCACCAGTGCCGGCTCTATCTCCTACAATGAGCAGTTCTTC. Its translation is CATSAGSISYNEQFF.

The rearrangement links TRBV4-1 to TRBJ2-1; D ambiguous. This CDR3 is built from 12 residues. The germline CDR1 and CDR2 sequences are MGHRA and YSYEKL. V lost 1 base to trimming and J lost 8 bases, with 6 bases between them. In DNA form, the CDR3 reads TGCGCCAGCAGCCAAGTCCGCGATGAGCAGTTCTTC. It specifies CASSQVRDEQFF.

The CDR3 here is CASPDGYEQYF. The CDR3 nucleotides are TGTGCCAGCCCCGACGGCTACGAGCAGTACTTC. This rearrangement joins TRBV2 to TRBJ2-7, with D unclear. V was trimmed by 8 bases and J by 3 bases, leaving 8 bases between them. CDR3 length: 11 amino acids. Germline V lookup: CDR1 SNHLY, CDR2 FYNNEI.

The chain employs TRBV4-3 and TRBJ2-3; maybe TRBD1 (6 bases). V was trimmed by 0 bases and J by 8 bases, leaving 12 bases between them. The germline V gene encodes CDR1 LGHNA and CDR2 YSLEER. The CDR3 covers 14 residues. Here the CDR3 reads CASSQDWTAATQYF. The CDR3 DNA follows: TGCGCCAGCAGCCAAGATTGGACAGCGGCTACGCAGTATTTT.